The 23 T cell receptor beta chains listed next were all sequenced from one sample in a study of blood T cell repertoires in COVID-19. Libraries were prepared by immunoSEQ multiplex PCR; TCRdb keeps only in-frame clonotypes and omits some of them. The repertoire holds 95,000 to 110,000 clones, with 70% to 90% as singletons. The sequencing sample was made of peripheral blood. All receptors come from a man in his forties or fifties in a cohort sampled during active COVID-19.

This sequence joins TRBV5-6 and TRBJ2-3; TRBD2 might be the D (7 bases). Germline V gene lookup returns CDR1 SGHDT and CDR2 YYEEEE. The length of the CDR3 is 14 residues. V lost 6 bases to trimming and J lost 4 bases, with 15 bases between them. CDR3 in DNA: TGTGCCAGCACCTTAGGGGGGGCGTCAGATACGCAGTATTTT. Amino acid sequence: CASTLGGASDTQYF.

J is TRBJ1-2 and V is TRBV5-4; 9 nucleotides align to TRBD1. Germline V gene data show CDR1 as SGHNT and CDR2 as YYREEE (reference sequence). Trimming took 5 bases from V and 12 from J; bases not matched to a gene: 5. The CDR3 runs 11 residues. CDR3 amino acids: CASRAGTGHTF. CDR3 coding DNA: TGTGCCAGCAGAGCCGGGACAGGGCACACCTTC.

Only one count was recorded for this clone. V and J are TRBV4-3 and TRBJ2-3; D not certain. V dropped 0 bases and J dropped 6 bases, with 10 bases sitting between them. In germline, CDR1 is LGHNA, CDR2 YSLEER. The CDR3 is made up of 14 amino acids. The DNA of the CDR3 is TGCGCCAGCAGCCAAGATTTCCCCCGGGATACGCAGTATTTT. Translating it yields CASSQDFPRDTQYF.

The chain carries TRBV3-1 (or the pseudogene TRBV3-2) and TRBJ1-6, with 8 bases fitting TRBD1. With V trimmed by 5 bases and J by 7 bases, 7 bases remained unmatched. Germline CDR1 reads LGHDT; CDR2 reads YNNKEL (reference sequence). The CDR3 runs 15 residues. The CDR3 here is CASSIRTGRNSPLHF. The CDR3 DNA reads TGTGCCAGCAGCATTAGGACAGGGCGGAATTCACCCCTCCACTTT.

The rearrangement uses TRBV19 and TRBJ1-5; perhaps TRBD1 as D (6 bases). Trimming stripped 7 bases from V and 4 bases from J, with 17 bases between. There are 15 residues in the CDR3. CDR1 and CDR2 from the germline V gene are LNHDA and SQIVND (reference sequence). In DNA, the CDR3 is TGTGCCAGTACCAGAGGACAGACCGGAAATCAGCCCCAGCATTTT. Amino acid sequence: CASTRGQTGNQPQHF.

The CDR3 sequence: CASSLATGGGALNIQYF. The CDR3 DNA is TGCGCCAGCAGCTTGGCCACCGGCGGGGGGGCCTTAAACATTCAGTACTTC. The chain has TRBV5-1 and TRBJ2-4; 9 positions agree with TRBD2. CDR3 length: 17 residues. V shed 0 bases, J shed 6 bases, and the junction held 10 bases outside the gene matches. The V gene's germline CDR1 is SGHRS and CDR2 YFSETQ.

The V gene is TRBV3-1 (or the pseudogene TRBV3-2), the J gene TRBJ2-5; no definite D call. With 2 bases removed from V and 2 bases from J, the gap between germline ends came to 6 bases. CDR3 length equals 13 residues. Per the germline V gene, CDR1 is LGHDT and CDR2 is YNNKEL (reference sequence). CDR3 in amino acids: CASSQREQETQYF. Written as DNA, the CDR3 is TGTGCCAGCAGCCAAAGAGAGCAAGAGACCCAGTACTTC.

This chain uses TRBV15 with TRBJ1-1; the D is unclear. The CDR3 consists of 14 residues. V was clipped by 3 bases and J by 0 bases, with 8 bases between them. The germline CDR1 and CDR2 sequences are LNHNV and YYDKDF (reference sequence). CDR3 amino acids: CATSRTFMNTEAFF. Written as DNA, the CDR3 is TGTGCCACCAGCAGGACTTTCATGAACACTGAAGCTTTCTTT.

This chain connects TRBV6-5 to TRBJ2-4, with D uncertain. The CDR3 runs to 12 residues. Germline-derived CDR1 and CDR2 are MNHEY and SVGAGI. V was trimmed by 6 bases and J by 10 bases, leaving 13 bases between them. DNA for the CDR3: TGTGCCAGCAGCTCAGCGAGTTTTATTCAGTACTTC. This translates into CASSSASFIQYF.

The rearrangement uses TRBV28 and TRBJ2-6; D remains ambiguous. V lost 5 bases to trimming and J lost 4 bases, with 15 bases between them. Germline V gene sequence: CDR1 MDHEN, CDR2 SYDVKM. The CDR3 is 16 amino acids. The CDR3 region has the DNA TGTGCCAGCAGTGCCCCATCGGCGGTGGGGGCCAACGTCCTGACTTTC. Amino acid sequence: CASSAPSAVGANVLTF.

The chain joins TRBV6-6 to TRBJ2-2; 9 bases map to TRBD2. V dropped 5 bases and J dropped 1; count of bases not matched to a gene: 8. The CDR3 spans 17 residues. Germline V gene data show CDR1 as MNHNY and CDR2 as SVGAGI (reference sequence). The CDR3 reads CASSPAGLAENTGELFF. CDR3 DNA: TGTGCCAGCAGTCCAGCGGGACTAGCCGAGAACACCGGGGAGCTGTTTTTT.

The genes are TRBV24-1 and TRBJ1-1; weak D call: TRBD1 (5 bases). Trimming removed 2 bases from V and 1 base from J, with 10 bases in between. There are 15 residues in the CDR3. Germline lookup yields CDR1 KGHDR and CDR2 SFDVKD. This chain's CDR3 is CATSDSQGENTEAFF. In DNA form, the CDR3 reads TGTGCCACCAGTGATTCCCAAGGGGAGAACACTGAAGCTTTCTTT.

The J gene is TRBJ2-1, the V gene TRBV24-1; 10 nucleotides align to TRBD2. The CDR3 has 16 amino acids. The germline CDR1 and CDR2 sequences are KGHDR and SFDVKD. Losses at the gene ends were 7 bases for V and 0 bases for J; bases not matched to a gene: 5. This CDR3 reads CATSDGLAASYNEQFF. The CDR3 region has the DNA TGTGCCACCAGCGATGGACTAGCGGCCTCCTACAATGAGCAGTTCTTC.

The V gene is TRBV2, the J gene TRBJ2-2; TRBD2 matches 7 bases. V gave up 7 bases and J gave up 3 bases; unmatched junction bases: 8. CDR1 and CDR2 (germline): SNHLY, FYNNEI. This CDR3 is 15 amino acids long. The CDR3 loop reads CASTLLAAYTGELFF. As DNA, the CDR3 is TGTGCCAGCACCCTCCTAGCGGCTTACACCGGGGAGCTGTTTTTT.

This rearrangement joins TRBV6-5 to TRBJ1-6; 8 positions agree with TRBD1. CDR1 is MNHEY and CDR2 is SVGAGI in the germline V gene. V was pared by 8 bases and J by 4 bases, with 4 bases of the junction left unmatched. This CDR3 region has 14 residues. DNA for the CDR3: TGTGCCAGCTCTCAGGGGGCTTATAATTCACCCCTCCACTTT. It specifies CASSQGAYNSPLHF.

The chain employs TRBV21-1 and TRBJ1-2; the D call TRBD1 from the table was never checked on the DNA. TRBV21-1 is noted as a pseudogene. This CDR3 contains 18 residues. CDR3 region: CASSKVGQGPHLNYGYTF. Written as DNA, the CDR3 is TGTGCCAGCAGCAAAGTCGGGCAGGGGCCCCATCTCAACTATGGCTACACCTTC.

The rearrangement links TRBV6-5 to TRBJ1-5; 7 bases agree with TRBD1. The V gene end was trimmed by 6 bases and the J gene end by 7 bases; junction bases not matched to a gene: 6. The CDR3 covers 13 residues. Germline lookup yields CDR1 MNHEY and CDR2 SVGAGI. CDR3 coding DNA: TGTGCCAGCAGCGACAGGGAGCAACAGCCCCAGCATTTT. Protein product: CASSDREQQPQHF.

The chain joins TRBV5-1 to TRBJ1-2; maybe TRBD1 (6 bases). The length of the CDR3 is 15 residues. Germline CDR1 and CDR2: SGHRS and YFSETQ. V lost 4 bases and J lost 4, with 17 bases in between. The DNA for the CDR3 is TGCGCCAGCAGCGGCGGGGCGGGGGCGGCCTATGGCTACACCTTC. Its protein is CASSGGAGAAYGYTF. The full variable domain, rest sourced from reference TRBV5-1 and TRBJ1-2, is KAGVTQTPRYLIKTRGQQVTLSCSPISGHRSVSWYQQTPGQGLQFLFEYFSETQRNKGNFPGRFSGRQFSNSRSEMNVSTLELGDSALYLCASSGGAGAAYGYTFGSGTRLTVV.

The chain employs TRBV6-2 or TRBV6-3 and TRBJ2-2; maybe TRBD2 (6 bases). This CDR3 is 14 amino acids long. Trimming took 2 bases from V and 4 from J, leaving 8 bases between them. CDR1 is MNHEY, CDR2 SVGEGT, per germline. The CDR3, as DNA: TGTGCCAGCAGTTACCTGGGAGGCACCGGGGAGCTGTTTTTT. It yields the protein CASSYLGGTGELFF.

The chain links TRBV9 to TRBJ2-3; TRBD2 matches 8 bases. The CDR3 runs to 15 residues. V shed 5 bases and J 2 bases; nucleotides not matched to a gene: 7. The germline CDR1 and CDR2 sequences are SGDLS and YYNGEE. CDR3 sequence (DNA): TGTGCCAGCAGTTTTAGCGGGGCCACCACAGATACGCAGTATTTT. Protein sequence: CASSFSGATTDTQYF. The variable domain in full, with the rest retrieved from reference TRBV9 and TRBJ2-3, is DSGVTQTPKHLITATGQRVTLRCSPRSGDLSVYWYQQSLDQGLQFLIQYYNGEERAKGNILERFSAQQFPDLHSELNLSSLELGDSALYFCASSFSGATTDTQYFGPGTRLTVL.

V and J are TRBV20-1 and TRBJ1-4; no clear D gene. Trimming stripped 6 bases from V and 8 bases from J, with 16 bases between. CDR1 is DFQATT and CDR2 is SNEGSKA in the germline V gene (reference sequence). The CDR3 consists of 13 residues. The CDR3 reads CSASAGGGEKLFF. CDR3 bases: TGCAGTGCGAGTGCAGGTGGTGGAGAAAAACTGTTTTTT.

This clone was seen once. The chain recombines TRBV29-1 with TRBJ1-2; TRBD1 aligns across 8 bases. In germline, CDR1 is SQVTM, CDR2 ANQGSEA. The CDR3 runs 13 residues. The junction had 7 bases not matched to a gene; V was cut back by 5 bases and J by 5 bases. The CDR3 DNA reads TGCAGCGTTTATGCAGGGGGCGGGTATGGCTACACCTTC. Residues: CSVYAGGGYGYTF.

The rearrangement uses TRBV5-1 and TRBJ1-1; 8 bases align to TRBD1. There are 15 residues in the CDR3. The V and J ends lost 1 base and 6 bases, in that order; junction bases with no gene match: 8. Germline CDR1 is SGHRS and CDR2 is YFSETQ. The DNA for the CDR3 is TGCGCCAGCAGCTTGCTCGCAGGGGGCAGGCCTGAAGCTTTCTTT. Protein product: CASSLLAGGRPEAFF.